The subject of this entry is one TCR beta chain. Its specificity is unknown. The method was immunoSEQ multiplex PCR; TCRdb's version includes in-frame clones alone and lacks a portion of them. The sample carries 100,000 or so clones, around 87% recorded once. The data are from a study of T cell responses to AZD1222 COVID-19 vaccine. There are 19 residues in the CDR3. From germline, CDR1 is MDHEN and CDR2 SYDVKM. With V trimmed by 8 bases and J by 4 bases, 16 bases remained unmatched. Second doses were pooled across both intervals (about 4 or about 12 weeks). Overall study results and limits: Researchers report vaccine-associated CD4 TCRs spanning spike, with dominance at 160-218 and 743-854.

The clonotype originates from an adult who received the AZD1222 COVID-19 vaccine. The rearrangement links TRBV28 to TRBJ2-1; 14 nucleotides line up with TRBD2. This specimen was peripheral blood, taken 28 days after the second AZD1222 dose. For the CDR3, the DNA is TGTGCCAGCGGGAGACCCGGGACTAGCGGGAGAAAATGGTACAATGAGCAGTTCTTC. Amino acids: CASGRPGTSGRKWYNEQFF.